The 28 T cell receptor beta chains given below trace back to one sample, sequenced in a study of blood T cell repertoires in COVID-19. Here immunoSEQ multiplex PCR was the method, and the copy in TCRdb shows in-frame clones only, minus some. The table shows 45,000 to 50,000 clones, with approximately 83% occurring only once. Sequences were obtained from peripheral blood. Every receptor here comes from an elderly man in a cohort sampled during active COVID-19.

This clone was observed once. This rearrangement joins TRBV5-7 to TRBJ1-3; D gene uncertain. TRBV5-7 qualifies as an ORF whose function is uncertain. The CDR3 runs to 14 residues. Trimming pared 2 bases from V and 3 bases from J, leaving 9 bases between. CDR3 sequence: CASSFLGCGNTIYF. DNA of the CDR3: TGTGCCAGCAGCTTTCTAGGATGTGGAAACACCATATATTTT.

This chain links TRBV7-9 with TRBJ2-7; perhaps TRBD1 as D (5 bases). CDR1 is SEHNR and CDR2 is FQNEAQ in the germline V gene (reference sequence). Trimming removed 5 bases from V and 3 bases from J, with 11 bases in between. The CDR3 sequence is 13 residues long. The CDR3 nucleotides read TGTGCCAGCAGCCCAGACAGATTCTACGAGCAGTACTTC. It specifies CASSPDRFYEQYF.

This clone has more than one count but fewer than ten. The chain is built from TRBV7-9 and TRBJ1-2; D might be TRBD1 (5 bases). CDR1 and CDR2 (germline): SEHNR, FQNEAQ (reference sequence). CDR3 length equals 14 residues. V was cut by 1 base and J by 5 bases, with 11 bases left in between. CDR3 protein: CASSLEQGGYGYTF. The CDR3 coding sequence is TGTGCCAGCAGCTTAGAGCAGGGAGGTTATGGCTACACCTTC. Drawing the rest from reference TRBV7-9 and TRBJ1-2, the complete variable domain is DTGVSQNPRHKITKRGQNVTFRCDPISEHNRLYWYRQTLGQGPEFLTYFQNEAQLEKSRLLSDRFSAERPKGSFSTLEIQRTEQGDSAMYLCASSLEQGGYGYTFGSGTRLTVV.

This sequence joins TRBV10-3 and TRBJ2-2; no definite D call. V was clipped by 8 bases and J by 0 bases, with 7 bases between them. Germline CDR1 is ENHRY and CDR2 is SYGVKD. CDR3 length equals 13 residues. CDR3 protein: CAIQMSNTGELFF. CDR3 DNA sequence: TGTGCCATCCAGATGTCGAACACCGGGGAGCTGTTTTTT.

V and J are TRBV10-3 and TRBJ2-5, with a possible D match to TRBD2 (7 bases). V was trimmed by 8 bases and J by 5 bases, leaving 15 bases between them. The CDR3 runs 13 residues. Germline V CDR1 and CDR2: ENHRY, SYGVKD. The chain's CDR3 is CAISAGAGETQYF. CDR3 nucleotide sequence: TGTGCCATCTCGGCGGGGGCCGGGGAGACCCAGTACTTC.

V gene TRBV2 combines with J gene TRBJ2-1; 7 nucleotides line up with TRBD2. This CDR3 comprises 13 residues. V lost 4 bases and J lost 6; bases outside the gene matches: 3. Germline CDR1 reads SNHLY; CDR2 reads FYNNEI. In nucleotides, the CDR3 is TGTGCCAGCAGTGGCTCTAGCGGCAATGAGCAGTTCTTC. This codes for CASSGSSGNEQFF. The full variable domain, rest sourced from reference TRBV2 and TRBJ2-1, is EPEVTQTPSHQVTQMGQEVILRCVPISNHLYFYWYRQILGQKVEFLVSFYNNEISEKSEIFDDQFSVERPDGSNFTLKIRSTKLEDSAMYFCASSGSSGNEQFFGPGTRLTVL.

This clone came up once. The rearrangement links TRBV9 to TRBJ2-1; 9 bases are a match to TRBD2. Germline V gene sequence: CDR1 SGDLS, CDR2 YYNGEE. The CDR3 is made up of 15 amino acids. Trimming at V came to 3 bases and at J to 0 bases, leaving 1 base not matched to a gene. The CDR3 bases are TGTGCCAGCAGCGGCGGGAGGGCCTCCTACAATGAGCAGTTCTTC. This translates into CASSGGRASYNEQFF. Based on the CDR3 plus reference TRBV9 and TRBJ2-1, the full variable domain is DSGVTQTPKHLITATGQRVTLRCSPRSGDLSVYWYQQSLDQGLQFLIQYYNGEERAKGNILERFSAQQFPDLHSELNLSSLELGDSALYFCASSGGRASYNEQFFGPGTRLTVL.

The chain links TRBV28 to TRBJ1-5; weak D call: TRBD1 (6 bases). The CDR3 contains 14 residues. CDR1 MDHEN and CDR2 SYDVKM come from the germline V gene. V lost 8 bases and J 5 bases, leaving 16 bases between the germline ends. In DNA, the CDR3 is TGTGCCAGCGCCACCGGGACAAATTATCAGCCCCAGCATTTT. It encodes CASATGTNYQPQHF. Based on the CDR3 plus reference TRBV28 and TRBJ1-5, the full variable domain is DVKVTQSSRYLVKRTGEKVFLECVQDMDHENMFWYRQDPGLGLRLIYFSYDVKMKEKGDIPEGYSVSREKKERFSLILESASTNQTSMYLCASATGTNYQPQHFGDGTRLSIL.

The rearrangement links TRBV3-1 (or the pseudogene TRBV3-2) to TRBJ1-5; 7 nucleotides line up with TRBD1. The CDR3 contains 15 residues. Germline assignment: CDR1 LGHDT and CDR2 YNNKEL (reference sequence). V trimming: 4 bases; J trimming: 0 bases; junction bases outside the gene matches: 3. The CDR3 DNA follows: TGTGCCAGCAGCCCGGGACAGTATAGCAATCAGCCCCAGCATTTT. Residues: CASSPGQYSNQPQHF.

The rearrangement uses TRBV3-1 (or the pseudogene TRBV3-2) and TRBJ2-7, with D possibly matching TRBD1 (5 bases). The germline V gene has CDR1 LGHDT and CDR2 YNNKEL (reference sequence). The CDR3 spans 15 residues. V lost 1 base and J 3 bases, leaving 13 bases between the germline ends. The CDR3 coding sequence is TGTGCCAGCAGCCAAGTGGGGCAGGCCAGCTACGAGCAGTACTTC. It translates to CASSQVGQASYEQYF.

The genes are TRBV10-2 and TRBJ2-7; 11 bases are a match to TRBD2. The CDR3 runs 17 residues. Germline V gene lookup returns CDR1 WSHSY and CDR2 SAAADI. With V trimmed by 9 bases and J by 0 bases, 13 bases remained unmatched. The CDR3 protein is CASSGSSGRLSSYEQYF. CDR3 bases: TGCGCCAGTTCTGGCTCTAGCGGGAGGTTGAGCTCCTACGAGCAGTACTTC.

V gene TRBV11-2 combines with J gene TRBJ1-4, with D possibly being TRBD1 (5 bases). The CDR3 covers 14 residues. Germline CDR1 is SGHAT and CDR2 is FQNNGV. V lost 3 bases and J 5 bases, leaving 10 bases between the germline ends. CDR3 region: CASSFRAANEKLFF. DNA for the CDR3: TGTGCCAGCAGCTTCAGGGCGGCGAATGAAAAACTGTTTTTT.

The genes are TRBV11-3 and TRBJ2-3, with 8 bases that match TRBD1. Unmatched junction bases numbered 9, after V lost 0 bases and J lost 4 bases. CDR1 and CDR2 (germline): SGHNT, YENEEA. The CDR3 is 17 amino acids. CDR3 DNA: TGTGCCAGCAGCTTAGATGGGCAGGGGGCGCATGCAGATACGCAGTATTTT. Residues: CASSLDGQGAHADTQYF.

This clone was seen a few times. J is TRBJ2-7 and V is TRBV5-4; D gene uncertain. V lost 2 bases to trimming and J lost 3 bases, with 9 bases between them. The germline CDR1 and CDR2 sequences are SGHNT and YYREEE (reference sequence). The CDR3 is 13 residues long. The DNA for the CDR3 is TGTGCCAGCAGCTTCGGCGGATACTACGAGCAGTACTTC. It translates to CASSFGGYYEQYF.

V and J are TRBV15 and TRBJ2-7, with D perhaps TRBD1 (6 bases). This CDR3 has 16 residues. Trimming removed 2 bases at V and 4 bases at J, with 18 bases between. Germline CDR1 reads LNHNV; CDR2 reads YYDKDF (reference sequence). CDR3 DNA: TGTGCCACCAGCAGATCTGCGACAGGAATGGGATACGAGCAGTACTTC. This translates into CATSRSATGMGYEQYF.

This chain uses TRBV5-1 with TRBJ2-3; 7 nucleotides match TRBD1. Germline trimming cut 4 bases from V and 6 bases from J; bases unmatched to any gene: 2. Germline values: CDR1 SGHRS, CDR2 YFSETQ. CDR3 length: 12 amino acids. The CDR3 sequence is CASSAQGDTQYF. CDR3 in DNA: TGCGCCAGCAGCGCACAGGGGGATACGCAGTATTTT.

In DNA, the CDR3 is TGTGCCACGGGGGAGGCAGGGACCTACGAGCAGTACTTC. Amino acid sequence: CATGEAGTYEQYF. The chain has TRBV24-1 and TRBJ2-7; TRBD2 might be the D (6 bases). Trimming pared 10 bases from V and 2 bases from J, leaving 14 bases between. The CDR3 contains 13 residues. CDR1 is KGHDR, CDR2 SFDVKD, per germline.

The chain employs TRBV5-1 and TRBJ2-3; TRBD2 agrees at 7 bases. This CDR3 is 17 amino acids long. Germline CDR1 and CDR2: SGHRS and YFSETQ. Trimming at V came to 3 bases and at J to 0 bases, leaving 10 bases not matched to a gene. CDR3 in amino acids: CASSSLPGGTSTDTQYF. The DNA of the CDR3 is TGCGCCAGCAGCTCACTCCCCGGGGGGACTAGCACAGATACGCAGTATTTT.

This clone was observed a few times. The chain is built from TRBV29-1 and TRBJ2-1, with TRBD2 identical over 7 bases. CDR3 length: 12 amino acids. Germline CDR1 reads SQVTM; CDR2 reads ANQGSEA. V shed 7 bases, J shed 5 bases, and the junction held 5 bases outside the gene matches. In DNA, the CDR3 is TGCAGCGACGGGGACTATAACAATGAGCAGTTCTTC. This codes for CSDGDYNNEQFF.

The CDR3 loop is CASSLVRGRGQEKLFF. Here the CDR3 DNA reads TGTGCCAGCAGCTTAGTCCGGGGCAGGGGGCAAGAAAAACTGTTTTTT. The rearrangement uses TRBV7-2 and TRBJ1-4; 8 bases are shared with TRBD1. With 1 base clipped from V and 8 bases from J, the junction kept 9 bases outside the gene matches. In germline, CDR1 is SGHTA, CDR2 FQGNSA. The CDR3 contains 16 residues.

The rearrangement joins TRBV27 to TRBJ1-5, with 9 bases matching TRBD1. The J segment lost 9 bases and the V segment lost 3 bases, leaving 6 bases of the junction unmatched. This CDR3 spans 14 amino acids. Germline V gene lookup returns CDR1 MNHEY and CDR2 SMNVEV (reference sequence). The CDR3 is CASSFGQGKGPQHF. The CDR3 region has the DNA TGTGCCAGCAGTTTCGGACAGGGGAAGGGGCCCCAGCATTTT.

The rearrangement links TRBV4-1 to TRBJ2-7; 13 bases fit TRBD2. The V gene's germline CDR1 is MGHRA and CDR2 YSYEKL. With V trimmed by 4 bases and J by 2 bases, 5 bases remained unmatched. This CDR3 spans 16 amino acids. The CDR3 DNA reads as TGCGCCAGCAGCCCTGATACTAGCGGGAGGGCCTACGAGCAGTACTTC. Protein sequence: CASSPDTSGRAYEQYF.

This clone was observed a handful of times. V and J are TRBV4-1 and TRBJ2-7; 7 bases are shared with TRBD2. The CDR3 loop spans 16 amino acids. V shed 3 bases, J shed 2 bases, and the junction held 10 bases outside the gene matches. Germline V gene data show CDR1 as MGHRA and CDR2 as YSYEKL. The CDR3 sequence is CASSHGVASGTYEQYF. CDR3 sequence (DNA): TGCGCCAGCAGCCACGGGGTCGCTAGCGGAACCTACGAGCAGTACTTC.

The chain uses TRBV4-3 and TRBJ2-7; 11 nucleotides match TRBD2. Germline V gene data show CDR1 as LGHNA and CDR2 as YSLEER. V lost 5 bases and J lost 4; bases outside the gene matches: 10. CDR3 size: 16 residues. The CDR3 DNA reads as TGCGCCAGCAGCGAAATGATCGGGACTAGCGGTTACGAGCAGTACTTC. It yields the protein CASSEMIGTSGYEQYF.

This clone was recorded once. The chain has TRBV6-4 and TRBJ1-4, with D perhaps matching TRBD1 (6 bases). There are 11 residues in the CDR3. The ends were cut back, 11 bases at V and 8 bases at J, with 12 bases in the middle. Germline V CDR1 and CDR2: MRHNA, SNTAGT. The CDR3 nucleotides read TGTGCCTACAGGGTCGGGGAAAAACTGTTTTTT. It encodes CAYRVGEKLFF.

This sequence joins TRBV2 and TRBJ2-7; 7 nucleotides line up with TRBD1. Germline V gene lookup returns CDR1 SNHLY and CDR2 FYNNEI. The trim removed 1 base at V and 12 bases at J, leaving 18 bases unmatched. The length of the CDR3 is 16 residues. The CDR3 is CASSEETPGQNPTRYF. CDR3 DNA sequence: TGTGCCAGCAGTGAAGAGACTCCGGGACAGAATCCTACCCGGTACTTC.

This sequence joins TRBV6-2 or TRBV6-3 and TRBJ2-1, with a tentative D call TRBD1 (6 bases). The CDR3 has 15 amino acids. Germline values: CDR1 MNHEY, CDR2 SVGEGT. Trimming left V 8 bases short and J 6 bases short, with 20 bases between. In DNA, the CDR3 is TGTGCCAGCCGCCGGAATGGAGACAGGATCAATGAGCAGTTCTTC. This translates into CASRRNGDRINEQFF.

The table lists this clone with a count of one. This rearrangement joins TRBV6-2 or TRBV6-3 to TRBJ2-1, with D perhaps TRBD2 (6 bases). The CDR3 contains 15 residues. V lost 5 bases to trimming and J lost 7 bases, with 18 bases between them. In germline, CDR1 is MNHEY, CDR2 SVGEGT. CDR3: CASSHVRDSKNEQFF. The CDR3 nucleotides are TGTGCCAGCAGTCACGTCCGGGACTCTAAAAATGAGCAGTTCTTC.